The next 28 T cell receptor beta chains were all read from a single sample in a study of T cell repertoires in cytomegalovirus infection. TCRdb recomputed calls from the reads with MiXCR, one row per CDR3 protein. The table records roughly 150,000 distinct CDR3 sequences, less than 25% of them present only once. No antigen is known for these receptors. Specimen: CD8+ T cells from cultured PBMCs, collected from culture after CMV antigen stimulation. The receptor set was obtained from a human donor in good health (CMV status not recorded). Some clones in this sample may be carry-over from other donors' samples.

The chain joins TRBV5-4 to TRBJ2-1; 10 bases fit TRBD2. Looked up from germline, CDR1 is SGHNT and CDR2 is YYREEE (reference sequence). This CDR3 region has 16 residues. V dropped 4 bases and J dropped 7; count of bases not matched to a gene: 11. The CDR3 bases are TGTGCCAGCAGCCCCTGGAGCGGGGGGGCGTGGAATGAGCAGTTCTTC. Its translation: CASSPWSGGAWNEQFF.

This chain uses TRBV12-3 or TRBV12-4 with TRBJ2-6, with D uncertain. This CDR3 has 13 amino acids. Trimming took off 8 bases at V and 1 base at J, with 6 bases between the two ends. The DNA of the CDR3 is TGTGCCAGCGCAGGATCTGGGGCCAACGTCCTGACTTTC. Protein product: CASAGSGANVLTF.

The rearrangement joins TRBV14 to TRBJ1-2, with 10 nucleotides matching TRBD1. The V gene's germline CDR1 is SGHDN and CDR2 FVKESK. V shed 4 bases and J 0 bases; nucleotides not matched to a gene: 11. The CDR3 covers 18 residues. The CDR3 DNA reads TGTGCCAGCAGCCGGGACAGGGGTCTTCCCCATCCTAACTATGGCTACACCTTC. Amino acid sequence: CASSRDRGLPHPNYGYTF.

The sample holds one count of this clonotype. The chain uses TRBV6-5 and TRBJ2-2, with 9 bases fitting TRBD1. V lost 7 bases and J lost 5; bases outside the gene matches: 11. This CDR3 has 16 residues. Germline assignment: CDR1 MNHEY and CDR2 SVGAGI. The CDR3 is CASTPRTGDKTGELFF. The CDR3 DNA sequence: TGTGCCAGCACCCCAAGGACAGGGGATAAAACCGGGGAGCTGTTTTTT.

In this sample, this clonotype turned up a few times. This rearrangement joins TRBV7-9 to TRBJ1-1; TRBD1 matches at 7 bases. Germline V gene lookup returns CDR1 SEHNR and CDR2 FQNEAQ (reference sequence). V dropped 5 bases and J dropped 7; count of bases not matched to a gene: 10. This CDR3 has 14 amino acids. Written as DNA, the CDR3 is TGTGCCAGCAGCCTACCGGGACAGCCCGTTGAAGCTTTCTTT. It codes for CASSLPGQPVEAFF.

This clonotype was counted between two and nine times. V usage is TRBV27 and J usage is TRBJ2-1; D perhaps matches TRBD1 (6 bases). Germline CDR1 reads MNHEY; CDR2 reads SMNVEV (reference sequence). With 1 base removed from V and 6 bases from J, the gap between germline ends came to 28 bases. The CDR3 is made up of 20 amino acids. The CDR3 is CASSLYSGRIARGGANEQFF. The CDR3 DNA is TGTGCCAGCAGTTTATATTCCGGGCGCATTGCCAGGGGTGGGGCCAATGAGCAGTTCTTC.

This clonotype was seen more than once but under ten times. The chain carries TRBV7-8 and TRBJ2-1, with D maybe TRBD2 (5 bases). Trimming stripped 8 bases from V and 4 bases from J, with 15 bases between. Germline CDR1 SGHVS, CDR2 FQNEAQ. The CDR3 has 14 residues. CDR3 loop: CASGTGIAYNEQFF. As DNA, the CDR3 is TGTGCCAGCGGAACTGGGATAGCGTACAATGAGCAGTTCTTC.

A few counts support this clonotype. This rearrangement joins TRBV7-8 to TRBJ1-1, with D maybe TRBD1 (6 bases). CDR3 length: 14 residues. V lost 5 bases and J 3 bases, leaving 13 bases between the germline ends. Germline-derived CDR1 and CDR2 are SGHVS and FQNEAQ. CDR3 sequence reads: CASSTWDKDTEAFF. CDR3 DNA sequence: TGTGCCAGCAGCACTTGGGACAAAGACACTGAAGCTTTCTTT. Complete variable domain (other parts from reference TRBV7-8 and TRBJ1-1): GAGVSQSPRYKVAKRGQDVALRCDPISGHVSLFWYQQALGQGPEFLTYFQNEAQLDKSGLPSDRFFAERPEGSVSTLKIQRTQQEDSAVYLCASSTWDKDTEAFFGQGTRLTVV.

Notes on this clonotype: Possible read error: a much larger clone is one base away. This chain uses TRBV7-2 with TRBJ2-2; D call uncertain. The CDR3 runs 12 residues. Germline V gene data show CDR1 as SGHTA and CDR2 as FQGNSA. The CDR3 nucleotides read TGTGCCTGCAGCTTGAGACTCGGGGAGCTGTTTTTT. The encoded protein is CACSLRLGELFF.

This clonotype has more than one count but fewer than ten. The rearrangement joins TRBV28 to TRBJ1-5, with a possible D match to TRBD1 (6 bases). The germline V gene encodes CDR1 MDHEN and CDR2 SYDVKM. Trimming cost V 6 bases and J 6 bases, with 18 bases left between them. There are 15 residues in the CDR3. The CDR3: CASSWGQGGSQPQHF. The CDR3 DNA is TGTGCCAGCAGCTGGGGGCAGGGTGGAAGTCAGCCCCAGCATTTT.

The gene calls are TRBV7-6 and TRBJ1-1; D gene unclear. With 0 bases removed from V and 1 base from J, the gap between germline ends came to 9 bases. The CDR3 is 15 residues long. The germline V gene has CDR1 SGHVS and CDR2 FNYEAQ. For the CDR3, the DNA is TGTGCCAGCAGCTTAGCGAAATCCTGGAACACTGAAGCTTTCTTT. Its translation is CASSLAKSWNTEAFF.

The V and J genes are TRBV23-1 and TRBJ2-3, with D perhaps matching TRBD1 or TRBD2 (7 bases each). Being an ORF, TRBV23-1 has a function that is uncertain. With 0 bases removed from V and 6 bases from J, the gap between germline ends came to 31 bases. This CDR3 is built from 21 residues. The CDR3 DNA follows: TGCGCCAGCAGTCAATCGGACCATACCTCCCCTTGGGAGGGGGCTAGGGATACGCAGTATTTT. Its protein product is CASSQSDHTSPWEGARDTQYF.

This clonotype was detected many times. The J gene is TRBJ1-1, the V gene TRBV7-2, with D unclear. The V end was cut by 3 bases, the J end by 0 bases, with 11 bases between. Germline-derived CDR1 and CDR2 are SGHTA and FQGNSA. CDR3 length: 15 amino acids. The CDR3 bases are TGTGCCAGCAGCTTTTATGGCCAGCTGAACACTGAAGCTTTCTTT. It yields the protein CASSFYGQLNTEAFF.

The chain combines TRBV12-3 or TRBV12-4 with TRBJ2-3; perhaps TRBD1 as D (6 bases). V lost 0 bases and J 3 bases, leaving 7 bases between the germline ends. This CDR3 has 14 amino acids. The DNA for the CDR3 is TGTGCCAGCAGTTTAGCGCAGGGGACAGATACGCAGTATTTT. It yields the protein CASSLAQGTDTQYF.

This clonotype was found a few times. The DNA for the CDR3 is TGTGCCAGCAGCTTAGCGATCGCAGAAAAGAACACTGAAGCTTTCTTT. It translates to CASSLAIAEKNTEAFF. The rearrangement links TRBV7-6 to TRBJ1-1, with D hard to call. Looked up from germline, CDR1 is SGHVS and CDR2 is FNYEAQ. The CDR3 loop spans 16 amino acids. Trimming cost V 0 bases and J 1 base, with 12 bases left between them.

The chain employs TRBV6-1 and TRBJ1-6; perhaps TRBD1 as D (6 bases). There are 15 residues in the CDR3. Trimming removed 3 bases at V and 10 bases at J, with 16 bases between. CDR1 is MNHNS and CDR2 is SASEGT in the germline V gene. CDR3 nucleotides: TGTGCCAGCAGTGAGTGGGACACCCGAGACTCACCCCTCCACTTT. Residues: CASSEWDTRDSPLHF.

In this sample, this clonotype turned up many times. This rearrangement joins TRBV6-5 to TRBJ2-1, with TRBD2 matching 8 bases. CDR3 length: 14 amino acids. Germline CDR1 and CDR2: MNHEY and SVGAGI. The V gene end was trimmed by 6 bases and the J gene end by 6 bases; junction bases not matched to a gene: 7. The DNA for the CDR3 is TGTGCCAGCAGACTTTTTAGCGGGGCCAATGAGCAGTTCTTC. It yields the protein CASRLFSGANEQFF.

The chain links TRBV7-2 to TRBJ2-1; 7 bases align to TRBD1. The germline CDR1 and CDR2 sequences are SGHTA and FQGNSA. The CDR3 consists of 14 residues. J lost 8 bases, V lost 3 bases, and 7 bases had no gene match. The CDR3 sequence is CASSLAGGMDEQFF. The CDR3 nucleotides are TGTGCCAGCAGCTTGGCAGGGGGAATGGATGAGCAGTTCTTC.

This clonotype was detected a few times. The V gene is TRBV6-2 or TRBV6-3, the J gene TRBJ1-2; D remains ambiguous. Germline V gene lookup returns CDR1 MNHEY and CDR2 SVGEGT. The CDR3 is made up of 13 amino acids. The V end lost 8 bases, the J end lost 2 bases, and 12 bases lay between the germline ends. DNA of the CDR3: TGTGCCAGCGACCAAGGCCTCAACTATGGCTACACCTTC. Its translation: CASDQGLNYGYTF.

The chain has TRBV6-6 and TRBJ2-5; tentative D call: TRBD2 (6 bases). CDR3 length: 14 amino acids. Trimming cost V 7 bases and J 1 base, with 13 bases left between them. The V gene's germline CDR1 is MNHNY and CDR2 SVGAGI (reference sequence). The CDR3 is CASTMGLSQETQYF. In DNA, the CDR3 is TGTGCCAGCACCATGGGACTCAGCCAAGAGACCCAGTACTTC.

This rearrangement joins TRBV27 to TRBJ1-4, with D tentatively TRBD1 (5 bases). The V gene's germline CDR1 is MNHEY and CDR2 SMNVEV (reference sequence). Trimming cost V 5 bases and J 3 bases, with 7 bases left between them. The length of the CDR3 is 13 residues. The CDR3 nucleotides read TGTGCCAGCAGTAGACAGCCTAATGAAAAACTGTTTTTT. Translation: CASSRQPNEKLFF.

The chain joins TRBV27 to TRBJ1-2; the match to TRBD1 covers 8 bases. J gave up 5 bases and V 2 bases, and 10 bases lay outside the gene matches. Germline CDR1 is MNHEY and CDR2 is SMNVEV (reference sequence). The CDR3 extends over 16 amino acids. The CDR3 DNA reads TGTGCCAGCAGTTTACAGGGCAGGGGGCAAAATTATGGCTACACCTTC. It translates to CASSLQGRGQNYGYTF.

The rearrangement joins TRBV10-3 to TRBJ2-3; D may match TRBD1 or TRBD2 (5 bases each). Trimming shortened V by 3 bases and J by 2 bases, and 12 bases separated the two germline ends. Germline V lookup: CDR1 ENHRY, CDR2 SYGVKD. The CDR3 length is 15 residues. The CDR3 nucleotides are TGTGCCATCAGTGACCGGGACCGAACCACAGATACGCAGTATTTT. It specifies CAISDRDRTTDTQYF.

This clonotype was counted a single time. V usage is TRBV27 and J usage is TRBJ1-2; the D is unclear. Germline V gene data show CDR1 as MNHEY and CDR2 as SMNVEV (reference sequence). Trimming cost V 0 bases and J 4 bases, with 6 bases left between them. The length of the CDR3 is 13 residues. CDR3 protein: CASSLSASYGYTF. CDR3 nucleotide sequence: TGTGCCAGCAGTTTATCGGCAAGCTATGGCTACACCTTC.

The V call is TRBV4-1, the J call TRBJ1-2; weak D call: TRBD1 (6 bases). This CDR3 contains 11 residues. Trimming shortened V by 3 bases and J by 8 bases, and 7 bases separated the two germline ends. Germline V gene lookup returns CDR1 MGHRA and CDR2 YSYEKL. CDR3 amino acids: CASSQGHGYTF. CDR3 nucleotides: TGCGCCAGCAGCCAGGGACACGGCTACACCTTC.

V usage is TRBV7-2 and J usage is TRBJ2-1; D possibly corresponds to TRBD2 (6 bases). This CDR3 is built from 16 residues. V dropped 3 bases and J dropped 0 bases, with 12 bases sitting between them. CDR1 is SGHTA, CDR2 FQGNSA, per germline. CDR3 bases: TGTGCCAGCAGCTTCAGAAACGGGGGCTCCTACAATGAGCAGTTCTTC. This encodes CASSFRNGGSYNEQFF.

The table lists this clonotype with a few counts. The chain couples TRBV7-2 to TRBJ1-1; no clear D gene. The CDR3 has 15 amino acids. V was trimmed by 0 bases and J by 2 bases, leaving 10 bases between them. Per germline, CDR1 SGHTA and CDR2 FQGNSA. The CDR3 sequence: CASSLAALRNTEAFF. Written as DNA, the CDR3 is TGTGCCAGCAGCTTAGCAGCACTCAGAAACACTGAAGCTTTCTTT.

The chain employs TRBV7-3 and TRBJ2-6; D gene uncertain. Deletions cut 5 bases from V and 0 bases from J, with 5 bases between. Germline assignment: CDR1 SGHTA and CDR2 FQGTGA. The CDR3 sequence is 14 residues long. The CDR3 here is CASSHNSGANVLTF. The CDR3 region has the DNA TGTGCCAGCAGCCATAACTCTGGGGCCAACGTCCTGACTTTC.